This T cell receptor beta chain was found in a study of blood T cell repertoires in COVID-19. The trim removed 5 bases at V and 3 bases at J, leaving 8 bases unmatched. Germline loops: CDR1 KGHSH, CDR2 LQKENI. The CDR3 is 15 amino acids. Clones were sequenced by immunoSEQ multiplex PCR, and TCRdb holds only the in-frame ones, with some missing. The profile shows fewer than 250,000 clones, approximately 90% of them singletons. Sample: peripheral blood. V gene TRBV18 combines with J gene TRBJ2-7; 9 bases are a match to TRBD1. The TCR sequence derives from a man under 40 with COVID-19, enrolled during active disease. This CDR3 is CASSYGQGKFYEQYF. The CDR3 DNA reads as TGTGCCAGCTCATACGGACAGGGGAAATTCTACGAGCAGTACTTC.